Each of the 4 T cell receptor beta chains below was sequenced from the same sample in a study of blood T cell repertoires in COVID-19. Clones were sequenced by immunoSEQ multiplex PCR, and TCRdb holds only the in-frame ones, with some missing. The table has approximately 280,000 clones, around 91% seen once. Material: PBMCs or T cells enriched from blood (not recorded which). These receptors were taken from a woman aged 18-35 years with acute COVID-19.

The chain links TRBV28 to TRBJ1-5, with D tentatively TRBD1 (5 bases). The V end was cut by 8 bases, the J end by 4 bases, with 18 bases between. The germline V gene has CDR1 MDHEN and CDR2 SYDVKM. The CDR3 extends over 15 amino acids. The CDR3 sequence is CASDKRRGSNQPQHF. In DNA form, the CDR3 reads TGTGCCAGCGACAAGCGAAGGGGCTCTAATCAGCCCCAGCATTTT.

The gene calls are TRBV27 and TRBJ2-7; D is perhaps TRBD2 (5 bases). The CDR3 loop spans 13 amino acids. V was shortened by 6 bases and J by 7 bases, with 16 bases between the two germline ends. The germline V gene encodes CDR1 MNHEY and CDR2 SMNVEV (reference sequence). The CDR3 DNA sequence: TGTGCCAGCAGCCCTACCACTAGTGTGGAGCAGTACTTC. This codes for CASSPTTSVEQYF.

This sequence joins TRBV18 and TRBJ2-5; 7 bases are a match to TRBD1. Germline V gene data show CDR1 as KGHSH and CDR2 as LQKENI. V was clipped by 3 bases and J by 5 bases; unmatched bases: 3. The CDR3 is made up of 13 amino acids. This CDR3 reads CASSPGQVETQYF. The CDR3 DNA reads as TGTGCCAGCTCACCCGGACAGGTTGAGACCCAGTACTTC.

This rearrangement joins TRBV7-2 to TRBJ2-1, with 8 bases aligning to TRBD1. Trimming took 9 bases from V and 9 from J; bases not matched to a gene: 16. Germline loops: CDR1 SGHTA, CDR2 FQGNSA. The CDR3 spans 15 residues. This CDR3 is CASSSGTGTVGEQFF. In DNA, the CDR3 is TGTGCCAGTTCCTCCGGGACAGGTACTGTGGGTGAGCAGTTCTTC.